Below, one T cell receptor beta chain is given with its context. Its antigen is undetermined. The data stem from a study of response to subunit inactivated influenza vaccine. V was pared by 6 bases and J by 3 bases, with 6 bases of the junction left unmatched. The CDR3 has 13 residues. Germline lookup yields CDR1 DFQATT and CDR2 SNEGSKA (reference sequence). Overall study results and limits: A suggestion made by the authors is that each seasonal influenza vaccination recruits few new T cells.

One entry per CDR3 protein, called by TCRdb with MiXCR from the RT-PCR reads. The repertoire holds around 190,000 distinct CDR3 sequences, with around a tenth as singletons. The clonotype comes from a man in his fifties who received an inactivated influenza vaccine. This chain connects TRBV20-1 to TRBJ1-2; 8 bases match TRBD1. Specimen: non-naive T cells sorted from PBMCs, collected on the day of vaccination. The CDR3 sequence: CSAWTGKDYGYTF. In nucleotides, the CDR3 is TGCAGTGCCTGGACAGGGAAGGACTATGGCTACACCTTC.